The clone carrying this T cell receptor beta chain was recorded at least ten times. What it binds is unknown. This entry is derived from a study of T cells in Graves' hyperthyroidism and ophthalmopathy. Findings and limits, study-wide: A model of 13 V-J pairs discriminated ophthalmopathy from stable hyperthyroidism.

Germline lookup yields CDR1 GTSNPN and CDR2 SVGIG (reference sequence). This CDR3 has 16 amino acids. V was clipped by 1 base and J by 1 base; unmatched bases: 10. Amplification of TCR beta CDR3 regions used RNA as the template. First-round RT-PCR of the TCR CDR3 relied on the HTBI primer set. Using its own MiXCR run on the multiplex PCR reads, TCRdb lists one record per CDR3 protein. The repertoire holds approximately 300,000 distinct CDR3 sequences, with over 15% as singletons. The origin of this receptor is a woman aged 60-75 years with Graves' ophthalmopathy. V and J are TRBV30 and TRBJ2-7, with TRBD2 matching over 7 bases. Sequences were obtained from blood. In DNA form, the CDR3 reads TGTGCCTGGAGTGCGATGTTAGCGGGTTCTTCCTACGAGCAGTACTTC. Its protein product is CAWSAMLAGSSYEQYF.